The clone carrying this TCR beta chain came up a few times. Next came a second PCR, run for about 7 to 12 cycles, which used a sample-barcoded 5' primer along with a J-beta primer mix. TCRdb called the 5' RACE reads again in MiXCR, with one record for every CDR3 protein. The sample yields around 1,000,000 distinct CDR3 sequences, about 23% seen once. The sample belongs to a study of blood T cells in healthy people across ages. This same sample was also taken into another study, of T cells of mothers and their children. That paper adds: Versus unrelated pairs, overlap was slightly higher in related mother-child pairs, without reaching significance.

The sequencing input was blood. The source is a girl between 2 and 10 years old in good health.

For the CDR3, the DNA is TGTGCCACCGGGACTAGCCCGTACAATGAGCAGTTCTTC. This translates into CATGTSPYNEQFF. The rearrangement links TRBV6-2 or TRBV6-3 to TRBJ2-1; the match to TRBD2 covers 9 bases. Trimming cost V 10 bases and J 4 bases; bases outside gene matches: 5. The CDR3 spans 13 residues. Per germline, CDR1 MNHEY and CDR2 SVGEGT.